The 3 T cell receptor beta chains presented below share a single source sample, sequenced in a study of cytomegalovirus exposure and HLA in healthy donors. PCR employed 60 Vbeta and 13 Jbeta primers. TCRdb keeps only in-frame clones here, not all; method: immunoSEQ multiplex PCR. The table includes 150,000 to 200,000 clones, around four fifths detected once. The specimen was PBMCs. Source of these receptors: a man aged 18 to 35 in good health and CMV-seropositive.

The rearrangement uses TRBV7-2 and TRBJ2-5; D remains ambiguous. CDR3 length: 12 residues. The germline V gene has CDR1 SGHTA and CDR2 FQGNSA. The ends were cut back, 4 bases at V and 6 bases at J, with 9 bases in the middle. CDR3 sequence: CASSSLRQTQYF. CDR3 coding DNA: TGTGCCAGCAGCTCCCTCAGGCAGACCCAGTACTTC.

V usage is TRBV11-2 and J usage is TRBJ2-3, with a weak D call TRBD1 (6 bases). The CDR3 consists of 14 residues. Germline loops: CDR1 SGHAT, CDR2 FQNNGV. The V and J ends lost 4 bases and 5 bases respectively, with 13 bases between them. CDR3 nucleotides: TGTGCCAGCAGCTATGTGGGGGCAGGAGATACGCAGTATTTT. Its translation is CASSYVGAGDTQYF.

The chain carries TRBV10-3 and TRBJ2-4; D gene ambiguous. V was shortened by 2 bases and J by 1 base, with 6 bases between the two germline ends. CDR1 and CDR2 from the germline V gene are ENHRY and SYGVKD. The CDR3 has 14 residues. CDR3 protein: CAISETVAKNIQYF. The CDR3 DNA follows: TGTGCCATCAGTGAGACAGTCGCCAAAAACATTCAGTACTTC.